These 28 T cell receptor beta chains came from one sample sequenced in a study of glioma-infiltrating T cells after dendritic cell vaccination. Sequencing was performed with immunoSEQ multiplex PCR; in TCRdb, only in-frame clones are kept and a portion is missing. This sample yields 85,000 to 100,000 clones, of which about 81% are seen a single time; over 2% belongs to the top ten. Time point in this sample: after dendritic cell vaccination, including at tumor progression/relapse. Sequenced material: blood, taken after dendritic cell vaccination. Receptors were obtained from a human donor with glioblastoma.

The rearrangement joins TRBV27 to TRBJ2-7; 9 nucleotides match TRBD2. Germline CDR1 reads MNHEY; CDR2 reads SMNVEV (reference sequence). V gave up 2 bases and J gave up 12 bases; unmatched junction bases: 8. CDR3 length: 13 amino acids. In DNA, the CDR3 is TGTGCCAGCAGTTTAGGGCTAGCGGGGAAAAGGTACTTC. Residues: CASSLGLAGKRYF.

For the CDR3, the DNA is TGTGCCAGCAGCTTGGGACAGGGCCCCTACAATGAGCAGTTCTTC. Protein: CASSLGQGPYNEQFF. V is TRBV11-3 and J is TRBJ2-1, with 9 bases that match TRBD1. V trimming: 3 bases; J trimming: 2 bases; junction bases outside the gene matches: 2. CDR1 and CDR2 from the germline V gene are SGHNT and YENEEA. The CDR3 has 15 residues.

V is TRBV19 and J is TRBJ2-2; TRBD1 might be the D (6 bases). Deletions cut 6 bases from V and 4 bases from J, with 12 bases between. The CDR3 loop spans 14 amino acids. Looked up from germline, CDR1 is LNHDA and CDR2 is SQIVND (reference sequence). Here the CDR3 DNA reads TGTGCCAGTAGCCAGGGGAGAGTCACCGGGGAGCTGTTTTTT. It codes for CASSQGRVTGELFF.

The rearrangement links TRBV5-1 to TRBJ1-2; D is ambiguous. V was cut by 0 bases and J by 8 bases, with 14 bases left in between. CDR1 is SGHRS and CDR2 is YFSETQ in the germline V gene. The CDR3 sequence is 14 residues long. This CDR3 is CASSLAPGMGGYTF. CDR3 coding DNA: TGCGCCAGCAGCTTGGCCCCCGGGATGGGGGGCTACACCTTC. The full variable domain, with the rest looked up from reference TRBV5-1 and TRBJ1-2, is KAGVTQTPRYLIKTRGQQVTLSCSPISGHRSVSWYQQTPGQGLQFLFEYFSETQRNKGNFPGRFSGRQFSNSRSEMNVSTLELGDSALYLCASSLAPGMGGYTFGSGTRLTVV.

The chain uses TRBV7-2 and TRBJ1-5; D gene ambiguous. Germline CDR1 SGHTA, CDR2 FQGNSA. V lost 1 base to trimming and J lost 0 bases, with 7 bases between them. The CDR3 spans 15 residues. The CDR3 DNA is TGTGCCAGCAGCTTAGGGCACGTTAGCAATCAGCCCCAGCATTTT. Residues: CASSLGHVSNQPQHF.

The chain couples TRBV11-2 to TRBJ2-2; the D gene is possibly TRBD2 (6 bases). The CDR3 runs 15 residues. V lost 5 bases and J 5 bases, leaving 15 bases between the germline ends. Per the germline V gene, CDR1 is SGHAT and CDR2 is FQNNGV. In nucleotides, the CDR3 is TGTGCCAGCAGCCAGGAGGGAAGTGGTACCGGGGAGCTGTTTTTT. Translating it yields CASSQEGSGTGELFF. The complete variable domain, with remaining parts taken from reference TRBV11-2 and TRBJ2-2, reads EAGVAQSPRYKIIEKRQSVAFWCNPISGHATLYWYQQILGQGPKLLIQFQNNGVVDDSQLPKDRFSAERLKGVDSTLKIQPAKLEDSAVYLCASSQEGSGTGELFFGEGSRLTVL.

The rearrangement joins TRBV7-9 to TRBJ1-3, with TRBD1 identical over 9 bases. Germline assignment: CDR1 SEHNR and CDR2 FQNEAQ (reference sequence). This CDR3 comprises 15 residues. V lost 4 bases, J lost 2 bases, and 3 bases stayed unmatched. The CDR3 sequence: CASSWRQGAGNTIYF. The CDR3 nucleotides read TGTGCCAGCAGCTGGAGACAGGGGGCTGGAAACACCATATATTTT.

V is TRBV5-6 and J is TRBJ2-7; maybe TRBD1 (6 bases). This CDR3 comprises 12 residues. The V gene's germline CDR1 is SGHDT and CDR2 YYEEEE. Trimming took 5 bases from V and 4 from J, leaving 10 bases between them. CDR3 loop: CASRLQGYEQYF. In DNA, the CDR3 is TGTGCCAGCAGGTTACAGGGATACGAGCAGTACTTC.

The J gene is TRBJ1-1, the V gene TRBV19; 9 nucleotides line up with TRBD1. Germline CDR1 is LNHDA and CDR2 is SQIVND (reference sequence). Trimming took 6 bases from V and 0 from J; bases not matched to a gene: 14. There are 18 residues in the CDR3. CDR3 in DNA: TGTGCCAGTAGCCCTGACAGGGGGGCTCAGTCCATGAACACTGAAGCTTTCTTT. This gives the protein CASSPDRGAQSMNTEAFF.

This clone was seen only once. The V and J genes are TRBV5-1 and TRBJ1-2; unclear D gene. Germline values: CDR1 SGHRS, CDR2 YFSETQ. This CDR3 comprises 14 residues. V was trimmed by 1 base and J by 0 bases, leaving 7 bases between them. The CDR3 DNA follows: TGCGCCAGCAGCTTGTCGGACTCTAACTATGGCTACACCTTC. Amino acid sequence: CASSLSDSNYGYTF.

This sequence joins TRBV28 and TRBJ1-2; D gene unclear. The ends were cut back, 6 bases at V and 5 bases at J, with 13 bases in the middle. CDR1 and CDR2 from the germline V gene are MDHEN and SYDVKM. The CDR3 is made up of 13 amino acids. The CDR3 loop is CASSLRFGYGYTF. The CDR3 region has the DNA TGTGCCAGCAGCCTCAGGTTTGGGTATGGCTACACCTTC.

The rearrangement links TRBV18 to TRBJ1-2; tentatively, D is TRBD1 (6 bases). Deletions cut 0 bases from V and 6 bases from J, with 20 bases between. This CDR3 is built from 17 residues. CDR1 and CDR2 from the germline V gene are KGHSH and LQKENI. In DNA form, the CDR3 reads TGTGCCAGCTCACCACCCGGGCAGGGCGGATGGGACAATGGCTACACCTTC. Its translation is CASSPPGQGGWDNGYTF.

The chain joins TRBV7-3 to TRBJ2-1; D possibly corresponds to TRBD2 (6 bases). Trimming pared 2 bases from V and 4 bases from J, leaving 12 bases between. CDR1 and CDR2 (germline): SGHTA, FQGTGA. The CDR3 contains 15 residues. The CDR3, as DNA: TGTGCCAGCAGCTTAGGGGGGAACCCATACAATGAGCAGTTCTTC. It yields the protein CASSLGGNPYNEQFF.

The genes are TRBV18 and TRBJ1-1; possible D gene TRBD1, 5 bases. CDR3 length: 16 residues. V lost 6 bases and J lost 6, with 23 bases in between. Germline V gene lookup returns CDR1 KGHSH and CDR2 LQKENI. CDR3 residues: CASSLGLTAVSSEAFF. CDR3 bases: TGTGCCAGCTCTCTGGGCCTGACAGCCGTGAGTTCTGAAGCTTTCTTT.

This clone turned up a few times. The gene calls are TRBV2 and TRBJ1-2, with 8 positions matching TRBD1. V dropped 10 bases and J dropped 4; count of bases not matched to a gene: 5. Germline CDR1 is SNHLY and CDR2 is FYNNEI. The CDR3 is 12 amino acids. The CDR3 protein is CAITDRGYGYTF. CDR3 DNA: TGTGCCATCACTGACAGGGGCTATGGCTACACCTTC.

The CDR3 sequence is CASSIDPEPWSNQPQHF. The CDR3 DNA sequence: TGTGCCAGTAGTATAGATCCGGAGCCATGGAGCAATCAGCCCCAGCATTTT. The rearrangement joins TRBV19 to TRBJ1-5; no clear D gene. This CDR3 spans 17 amino acids. The V gene's germline CDR1 is LNHDA and CDR2 SQIVND (reference sequence). V lost 0 bases and J 1 base, leaving 13 bases between the germline ends.

The chain is built from TRBV6-6 and TRBJ1-3, with 9 bases matching TRBD1. With V trimmed by 0 bases and J by 3 bases, 0 bases remained unmatched. The length of the CDR3 is 15 residues. Per the germline V gene, CDR1 is MNHNY and CDR2 is SVGAGI (reference sequence). The CDR3 loop is CASSYSDRGGNTIYF. The CDR3 nucleotides read TGTGCCAGCAGTTACTCGGACAGGGGTGGAAACACCATATATTTT.

The J gene is TRBJ1-2, the V gene TRBV7-6, with D possibly TRBD1 on 6 matching bases. In germline, CDR1 is SGHVS, CDR2 FNYEAQ. The length of the CDR3 is 14 residues. Trimming stripped 2 bases from V and 8 bases from J, with 15 bases between. CDR3 loop: CASSLRSGGIGYTF. The CDR3 DNA reads TGTGCCAGCAGCTTAAGAAGCGGGGGCATCGGCTACACCTTC.

This clone was picked up a small number of times. V is TRBV6-6 and J is TRBJ1-5; the match to TRBD1 covers 8 bases. This CDR3 is built from 15 residues. CDR1 is MNHNY, CDR2 SVGAGI, per germline (reference sequence). J was trimmed by 2 bases and V by 6 bases; bases with no gene match: 6. This CDR3 is CASRQTGDGNQPQHF. DNA for the CDR3: TGTGCCAGCAGACAGACAGGGGATGGCAATCAGCCCCAGCATTTT.

V usage is TRBV10-3 and J usage is TRBJ1-2; 11 nucleotides align to TRBD1. V dropped 4 bases and J dropped 5; count of bases not matched to a gene: 6. The germline gives CDR1 ENHRY, CDR2 SYGVKD. The CDR3 runs 15 residues. The CDR3 reads CAISVSGQGDYGYTF. CDR3 DNA: TGTGCCATCAGTGTATCGGGACAGGGGGATTATGGCTACACCTTC.

V usage is TRBV2 and J usage is TRBJ1-5, with 9 positions matching TRBD1. V was clipped by 6 bases and J by 6 bases; unmatched bases: 9. The CDR3 has 15 residues. Germline V lookup: CDR1 SNHLY, CDR2 FYNNEI. The CDR3 coding sequence is TGTGCCAGCAGAGCGGACAGGGGTGAATCTCAGCCCCAGCATTTT. Translation: CASRADRGESQPQHF. The full variable domain, with the rest looked up from reference TRBV2 and TRBJ1-5, is EPEVTQTPSHQVTQMGQEVILRCVPISNHLYFYWYRQILGQKVEFLVSFYNNEISEKSEIFDDQFSVERPDGSNFTLKIRSTKLEDSAMYFCASRADRGESQPQHFGDGTRLSIL.

This clone was seen a handful of times. The chain carries TRBV5-4 and TRBJ1-4; 9 nucleotides agree with TRBD1. The trim removed 4 bases at V and 7 bases at J, leaving 5 bases unmatched. This CDR3 has 14 residues. From germline, CDR1 is SGHNT and CDR2 YYREEE (reference sequence). CDR3 residues: CASSVQGAGEKLFF. CDR3 nucleotide sequence: TGTGCCAGCAGCGTACAGGGGGCCGGTGAAAAACTGTTTTTT.

This clone was seen more than once but under ten times. The V call is TRBV19, the J call TRBJ1-2, with a possible D match to TRBD1 (5 bases). Trimming took off 7 bases at V and 4 bases at J, with 22 bases between the two ends. The CDR3 loop spans 16 amino acids. CDR1 and CDR2 (germline): LNHDA, SQIVND (reference sequence). The CDR3 bases are TGTGCCAGTACCTACTCGTCGGCCGGCAGGGCCTATGGCTACACCTTC. Residues: CASTYSSAGRAYGYTF.

This chain links TRBV27 with TRBJ2-7, with TRBD2 as a possible D gene (5 bases). The CDR3 covers 13 residues. Trimming cost V 0 bases and J 5 bases, with 8 bases left between them. CDR1 is MNHEY, CDR2 SMNVEV, per germline (reference sequence). CDR3 nucleotide sequence: TGTGCCAGCAGTTTATCGGTAGCGCACGAGCAGTACGTC. It is translated as CASSLSVAHEQYV.

This chain joins TRBV10-3 and TRBJ2-1, with 7 bases aligning to TRBD1. The CDR3 contains 14 residues. Looked up from germline, CDR1 is ENHRY and CDR2 is SYGVKD. With 3 bases clipped from V and 8 bases from J, the junction kept 7 bases outside the gene matches. The chain's CDR3 is CAISERQGTDEQFF. The DNA of the CDR3 is TGTGCCATCAGTGAACGACAGGGAACGGATGAGCAGTTCTTC.

The chain links TRBV29-1 to TRBJ2-6; perhaps TRBD1 as D (6 bases). The length of the CDR3 is 17 residues. Per the germline V gene, CDR1 is SQVTM and CDR2 is ANQGSEA. The germline V and J ends were trimmed by 1 base and 2 bases, with 15 bases remaining between them. Written as DNA, the CDR3 is TGCAGCGTTGAAGGCCGGGGAGCAGGGGCTGGGGCCAACGTCCTGACTTTC. Its protein is CSVEGRGAGAGANVLTF.

The chain combines TRBV10-3 with TRBJ2-2; TRBD1 matches 10 bases. There are 15 residues in the CDR3. With V trimmed by 10 bases and J by 3 bases, 8 bases remained unmatched. Germline V gene lookup returns CDR1 ENHRY and CDR2 SYGVKD. DNA for the CDR3: TGTGCCAGCATGCCCGGGACAGGGGACACCGGGGAGCTGTTTTTT. Protein: CASMPGTGDTGELFF.

The sample holds a few counts of this clone. The chain is built from TRBV5-1 and TRBJ2-3; 7 nucleotides align to TRBD2. Germline V gene lookup returns CDR1 SGHRS and CDR2 YFSETQ. The V and J ends lost 4 bases and 3 bases, in that order; junction bases with no gene match: 8. The CDR3 is 15 residues long. In DNA, the CDR3 is TGCGCCAGCAGCGTAGGAGGGAGGGTGACAGATACGCAGTATTTT. This translates into CASSVGGRVTDTQYF.